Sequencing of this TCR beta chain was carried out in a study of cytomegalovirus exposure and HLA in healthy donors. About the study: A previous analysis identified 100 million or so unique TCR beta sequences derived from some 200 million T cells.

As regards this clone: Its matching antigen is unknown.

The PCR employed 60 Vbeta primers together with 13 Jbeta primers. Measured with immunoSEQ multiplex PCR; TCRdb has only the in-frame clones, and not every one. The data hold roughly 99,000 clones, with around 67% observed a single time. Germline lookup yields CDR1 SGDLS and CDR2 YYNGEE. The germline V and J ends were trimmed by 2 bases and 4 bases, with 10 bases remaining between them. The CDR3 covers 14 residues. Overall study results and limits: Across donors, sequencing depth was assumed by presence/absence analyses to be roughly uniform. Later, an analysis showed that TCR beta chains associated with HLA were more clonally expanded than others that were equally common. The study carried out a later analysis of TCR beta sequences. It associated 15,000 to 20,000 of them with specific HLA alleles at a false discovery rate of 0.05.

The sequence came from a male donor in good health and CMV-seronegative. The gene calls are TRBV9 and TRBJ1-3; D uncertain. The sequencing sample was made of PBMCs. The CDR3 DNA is TGTGCCAGCAGCGTTAGTACGAACGGAAACACCATATATTTT. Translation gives CASSVSTNGNTIYF.